Presented here are 28 T cell receptor beta chains from one specimen sequenced in a study of T cells in Graves' hyperthyroidism and ophthalmopathy. TCR beta CDR3 sequences were amplified from RNA transcripts. The HTBI primer set was used in a first-round RT-PCR of the TCR CDR3. MiXCR was run by TCRdb on the multiplex PCR reads, yielding one entry per CDR3 protein. The repertoire has 700,000 or so distinct CDR3 sequences, about 14% of them found once; the top ten carry under 15%. Source material: blood. The source is a woman between 45 and 65 years old with Graves' ophthalmopathy.

In DNA, the CDR3 is TGCGCCAGCAGCCCCAACCGGTTCTCCTACGAGCAGTACTTC. Translated, it gives CASSPNRFSYEQYF. The chain joins TRBV4-1 to TRBJ2-7, with D uncertain. The germline V gene has CDR1 MGHRA and CDR2 YSYEKL. The V end was cut by 4 bases, the J end by 0 bases, with 10 bases between. CDR3 length equals 14 residues.

This clonotype showed up many times. The CDR3 is CAISRAGENYNEQFF. The CDR3 DNA reads TGTGCCATCAGCCGAGCGGGAGAAAACTACAATGAGCAGTTCTTC. The rearrangement links TRBV10-3 to TRBJ2-1; 8 nucleotides match TRBD2. J lost 3 bases, V lost 6 bases, and 7 bases had no gene match. CDR1 is ENHRY, CDR2 SYGVKD, per germline. CDR3 length: 15 amino acids.

This clonotype was seen more than once but under ten times. The chain links TRBV3-1 to TRBJ2-7, with 7 bases that match TRBD2. The CDR3 consists of 13 residues. Germline V gives CDR1 LGHDT, CDR2 YNNKEL (reference sequence). Losses at the gene ends were 3 bases for V and 4 bases for J; bases not matched to a gene: 3. The CDR3 nucleotides read TGTGCCAGCAGCCACCGAGCGGGATACGAGCAGTACTTC. Translation gives CASSHRAGYEQYF.

This clonotype was picked up many times. The V gene is TRBV13, the J gene TRBJ1-1; D is perhaps TRBD1 (6 bases). The CDR3 extends over 17 amino acids. Per the germline V gene, CDR1 is PRHDT and CDR2 is FYEKMQ (reference sequence). V gave up 1 base and J gave up 0 bases, with 15 bases separating them. In DNA form, the CDR3 reads TGTGCCAGCAGCTTAGTTTCAGGGGCCAGAGTGAACACTGAAGCTTTCTTT. The encoded protein is CASSLVSGARVNTEAFF.

This clonotype appeared a few times. The V gene is TRBV6-2 or TRBV6-3, the J gene TRBJ2-5; 9 bases fit TRBD1. J gave up 4 bases and V 4 bases, and 13 bases lay outside the gene matches. CDR1 and CDR2 from the germline V gene are MNHEY and SVGEGT. This CDR3 is 17 amino acids long. The CDR3 spells CASSSRFQTGGGETQYF. The DNA for the CDR3 is TGTGCCAGCAGTTCAAGATTTCAAACAGGGGGCGGAGAGACCCAGTACTTC.

CDR3 bases: TGTGCCAGCAGCTTAGCGCGGGGGGACAGAGGCTACGAGCAGTACTTC. This translates into CASSLARGDRGYEQYF. This rearrangement joins TRBV7-2 to TRBJ2-7; a weak D match, TRBD2 (8 bases). This CDR3 comprises 16 residues. The germline gives CDR1 SGHTA, CDR2 FQGNSA. The V gene lost 0 bases and the J gene lost 3 bases, with 15 bases spanning the gap.

Many counts were recorded for this clonotype. The CDR3, as DNA: TGTGCCAGTAGTATAGAGGGCAGGCGATACAATCAGCCCCAGCATTTT. Residues: CASSIEGRRYNQPQHF. The V and J genes are TRBV19 and TRBJ1-5; D remains unclear. Germline lookup yields CDR1 LNHDA and CDR2 SQIVND (reference sequence). With 0 bases removed from V and 3 bases from J, the gap between germline ends came to 12 bases. This CDR3 spans 16 amino acids.

This clonotype was counted between two and nine times. The chain joins TRBV6-2 or TRBV6-3 to TRBJ1-1; a possible D gene is TRBD1 (5 bases). V lost 3 bases, J lost 4 bases, and 15 bases lay in between. Germline V CDR1 and CDR2: MNHEY, SVGEGT. There are 15 residues in the CDR3. CDR3: CASSYWRGEGTEAFF. Here the CDR3 DNA reads TGTGCCAGCAGTTATTGGCGGGGGGAGGGCACTGAAGCTTTCTTT.

This clonotype was observed many times. This chain links TRBV11-3 with TRBJ2-7, with D possibly TRBD1 on 5 matching bases. In germline, CDR1 is SGHNT, CDR2 YENEEA. The CDR3 is 15 residues long. The V end was cut by 1 base, the J end by 3 bases, with 13 bases between. CDR3 sequence (DNA): TGTGCCAGCAGCTTAGGACAGTATCTAGACTACGAGCAGTACTTC. Translating it yields CASSLGQYLDYEQYF.

This clonotype was picked up many times. V is TRBV20-1 and J is TRBJ2-5; a weak D match, TRBD1 (7 bases). Deletions cut 6 bases from V and 6 bases from J, with 17 bases between. Per the germline V gene, CDR1 is DFQATT and CDR2 is SNEGSKA (reference sequence). The CDR3 is 13 residues long. The CDR3 spells CSAGGQEGKTQYF. The CDR3 DNA reads TGCAGTGCGGGCGGACAGGAGGGCAAGACCCAGTACTTC.

On this clonotype: A much bigger clone sits one base away, suggesting this may be a read error. The final CDR3 position lacks the conserved phenylalanine or tryptophan, pointing to a likely read error. The chain has TRBV30 and TRBJ2-5; D unresolved. V was pared by 2 bases and J by 5 bases, with 12 bases between. This CDR3 has 13 residues. Germline CDR1 and CDR2: GTSNPN and SVGIG (reference sequence). CDR3 nucleotides: TGTGCCTGGAGTTCATTGGCTGGGGAGACCCAGTACTCC. This codes for CAWSSLAGETQYS.

This clonotype turned up a few times. The chain combines TRBV6-1 with TRBJ2-7; TRBD2 might be the D (5 bases). The CDR3 length is 13 residues. The V and J ends lost 6 bases and 5 bases respectively, with 14 bases between them. Germline V gives CDR1 MNHNS, CDR2 SASEGT. The CDR3 sequence: CASRLTGSDEQYF. Written as DNA, the CDR3 is TGTGCCAGCAGGTTGACGGGATCGGACGAGCAGTACTTC.

This clonotype was picked up many times. The rearrangement uses TRBV28 and TRBJ2-2; D perhaps matches TRBD2 (6 bases). Trimming cost V 11 bases and J 7 bases, with 11 bases left between them. The CDR3 runs 11 residues. Germline assignment: CDR1 MDHEN and CDR2 SYDVKM. In DNA, the CDR3 is TGTGCCCTTCTCGGGGGCGGGGAGCTGTTTTTT. Its translation is CALLGGGELFF.

This clonotype was counted ten times or more. The chain links TRBV27 to TRBJ2-2; possible D gene TRBD1, 5 bases. V shed 5 bases and J shed 5 bases, with 15 bases lying between them. Germline CDR1 and CDR2: MNHEY and SMNVEV (reference sequence). CDR3 length: 15 residues. CDR3 sequence: CASSQGIRSTGELFF. The DNA for the CDR3 is TGTGCCAGCAGTCAGGGAATAAGAAGTACCGGGGAGCTGTTTTTT.

The sample holds many counts of this clonotype. The chain recombines TRBV30 with TRBJ2-7, with TRBD2 matching over 8 bases. Germline loops: CDR1 GTSNPN, CDR2 SVGIG (reference sequence). Losses at the gene ends were 2 bases for V and 5 bases for J; bases not matched to a gene: 5. The CDR3 has 13 amino acids. This CDR3 is CAWSSGTRDEQYF. CDR3 sequence (DNA): TGTGCCTGGAGTTCAGGGACTAGGGACGAGCAGTACTTC.

The chain couples TRBV12-3 or TRBV12-4 to TRBJ2-5; D could derive from TRBD1 or TRBD2 (5 bases each). V gave up 5 bases and J gave up 5 bases, with 15 bases separating them. This CDR3 spans 14 amino acids. The CDR3 region has the DNA TGTGCCAGCAGTCCGGGACCCGGTGGGGAGACCCAGTACTTC. Translating it yields CASSPGPGGETQYF.

At least ten counts were recorded for this clonotype. DNA for the CDR3: TGTGCCAGCGTGGGACCAAGGATTAGCACAGATACGCAGTATTTT. Translating gives CASVGPRISTDTQYF. V gene TRBV7-3 combines with J gene TRBJ2-3; possibly TRBD1 or TRBD2 for D (5 bases each). Trimming cost V 8 bases and J 0 bases, with 15 bases left between them. CDR1 is SGHTA and CDR2 is FQGTGA in the germline V gene. The length of the CDR3 is 15 residues.

This clonotype was observed a handful of times. The V gene is TRBV6-6, the J gene TRBJ1-1; maybe TRBD1 (5 bases). The V and J ends lost 0 bases and 1 base respectively, with 9 bases between them. This CDR3 is 15 amino acids long. The germline V gene has CDR1 MNHNY and CDR2 SVGAGI (reference sequence). The CDR3 protein is CASSYSGVPNTEAFF. The CDR3 DNA is TGTGCCAGCAGTTACTCGGGGGTCCCGAACACTGAAGCTTTCTTT.

This clonotype occurred many times. This chain uses TRBV7-2 with TRBJ2-1; TRBD2 agrees at 7 bases. Germline assignment: CDR1 SGHTA and CDR2 FQGNSA. The CDR3 covers 12 residues. V lost 4 bases, J lost 15 bases, and 9 bases stayed unmatched. In DNA, the CDR3 is TGTGCCAGCAGCTCCACCTCCGGGAGGCGGTTCTTC. Translated: CASSSTSGRRFF.

The chain is built from TRBV10-3 and TRBJ2-2; 8 bases align to TRBD2. The CDR3 length is 16 residues. The V gene end was trimmed by 3 bases and the J gene end by 3 bases; junction bases not matched to a gene: 6. CDR1 is ENHRY, CDR2 SYGVKD, per germline. The CDR3 bases are TGTGCCATCAGTGACGGCGGGAGGTCCTACACCGGGGAGCTGTTTTTT. As protein: CAISDGGRSYTGELFF.

This clonotype was seen repeatedly, ten times or more. The chain couples TRBV7-9 to TRBJ1-1; possibly TRBD1 for D (5 bases). The CDR3 extends over 12 amino acids. Trimming shortened V by 1 base and J by 6 bases, and 6 bases separated the two germline ends. Germline assignment: CDR1 SEHNR and CDR2 FQNEAQ (reference sequence). CDR3 nucleotides: TGTGCCAGCAGCTTAGAGGGGTCTGAAGCTTTCTTT. Amino acids: CASSLEGSEAFF.

This clonotype was seen ten or more times. The CDR3 sequence: CASSSDFYEQYF. The CDR3 nucleotides are TGCGCCAGCAGCTCCGACTTCTACGAGCAGTACTTC. This chain connects TRBV5-1 to TRBJ2-7, with unresolved D. From germline, CDR1 is SGHRS and CDR2 YFSETQ. The CDR3 runs 12 residues. Trimming removed 3 bases at V and 3 bases at J, with 7 bases between.

In this sample, this clonotype turned up many times. The genes are TRBV11-2 and TRBJ1-1; D ambiguous. The CDR3 is 14 residues long. The germline V and J ends were trimmed by 0 bases and 7 bases, with 12 bases remaining between them. Looked up from germline, CDR1 is SGHAT and CDR2 is FQNNGV. The CDR3 coding sequence is TGTGCCAGCAGCTTAGACGACATTCTGGTTGAAGCTTTCTTT. Amino acid sequence: CASSLDDILVEAFF.

The gene calls are TRBV19 and TRBJ2-1, with 14 bases matching TRBD2. Trimming cost V 7 bases and J 0 bases; bases outside gene matches: 11. This CDR3 has 19 residues. Germline-derived CDR1 and CDR2 are LNHDA and SQIVND (reference sequence). The CDR3 DNA reads TGTGCCAGTATCCGACTAGCGGGAGGGCCGATTGTCTCCTACAATGAGCAGTTCTTC. Protein: CASIRLAGGPIVSYNEQFF. Filled out from reference TRBV19 and TRBJ2-1, the complete variable domain reads DGGITQSPKYLFRKEGQNVTLSCEQNLNHDAMYWYRQDPGQGLRLIYYSQIVNDFQKGDIAEGYSVSREKKESFPLTVTSAQKNPTAFYLCASIRLAGGPIVSYNEQFFGPGTRLTVL.

This clonotype came up many times. The chain recombines TRBV19 with TRBJ2-7; 9 bases line up with TRBD1. The germline gives CDR1 LNHDA, CDR2 SQIVND (reference sequence). V lost 5 bases and J lost 1; bases outside the gene matches: 9. The CDR3 sequence is 16 residues long. This CDR3 reads CASSARNRGPSYEQYF. For the CDR3, the DNA is TGTGCCAGTAGTGCCAGAAACAGGGGGCCATCCTACGAGCAGTACTTC.

Many counts were recorded for this clonotype. This chain links TRBV5-8 with TRBJ2-5; unclear D gene. Germline lookup yields CDR1 SGHTS and CDR2 YDEGEE. V gave up 6 bases and J gave up 4 bases, with 10 bases separating them. This CDR3 region has 12 residues. CDR3 amino acids: CASTRMGETQYF. The CDR3 DNA reads as TGTGCCAGCACCCGGATGGGAGAGACCCAGTACTTC.

This clonotype was counted at least ten times. The chain is built from TRBV7-9 and TRBJ1-3; D gene ambiguous. V shed 3 bases and J shed 0 bases, with 9 bases lying between them. CDR1 is SEHNR, CDR2 FQNEAQ, per germline (reference sequence). The CDR3 spans 15 residues. The CDR3 here is CASSFSRSSGNTIYF. CDR3 coding DNA: TGTGCCAGCAGCTTTAGTCGGTCCTCTGGAAACACCATATATTTT.

This clonotype came up many times. CDR3 DNA sequence: TGTGCCAGCAGTTTTCCGGGGGCGGCCTCTGGGGCCAACGTCCTGACTTTC. Translating it yields CASSFPGAASGANVLTF. The V gene is TRBV28, the J gene TRBJ2-6; perhaps D is TRBD1 or TRBD2 (6 bases each). The CDR3 loop spans 17 amino acids. Germline V lookup: CDR1 MDHEN, CDR2 SYDVKM. Trimming pared 3 bases from V and 0 bases from J, leaving 12 bases between. The entire variable domain, with the rest obtained from reference TRBV28 and TRBJ2-6, is as follows: DVKVTQSSRYLVKRTGEKVFLECVQDMDHENMFWYRQDPGLGLRLIYFSYDVKMKEKGDIPEGYSVSREKKERFSLILESASTNQTSMYLCASSFPGAASGANVLTFGAGSRLTVL.